The present TCR beta chain was sequenced within a study of CD8+ T cells in alopecia areata. As for the study in general: The SALT score measured affected scalp surface percentage in treated patients.

The V gene's germline CDR1 is SQVTM and CDR2 ANQGSEA. V shed 4 bases, J shed 5 bases, and the junction held 12 bases outside the gene matches. The CDR3 covers 16 residues. Extracted RNA was reverse transcribed into cDNA, the sequencing template. Libraries were prepared by immunoSEQ multiplex PCR; TCRdb keeps only in-frame clonotypes and omits some of them. The data contain 150,000 to 200,000 clones, approximately 61% of them singletons. Specified treatment: oral pan-JAK inhibitor, 5-10 mg twice daily. The TCR was taken from a human donor with alopecia areata. The chain is built from TRBV29-1 and TRBJ2-5; the match to TRBD1 covers 11 bases. Sequencing was performed on CD4+ T cells sorted from blood, taken at week 24, from a patient treated with tofacitinib. CDR3 coding DNA: TGCAGCGTTGGGGGCCTGGACAGGGGGCAAGGCGAGACCCAGTACTTC. Encoded protein: CSVGGLDRGQGETQYF.